Each of the 27 T cell receptor beta chains below was sequenced from the same sample in a study of metastatic and nonmetastatic thyroid tumors. TCRdb ran MiXCR on the PCR reads. The repertoire includes some 20,000 clones, roughly 22% of them detected once, and approximately 5.9% sits in the top ten. Until they underwent thyroid surgery, no patient had received any treatment. The sequencing input was tumor tissue. The receptors stem from a female donor with papillary thyroid cancer or a benign thyroid nodule (not recorded which). Some clones in this sample may be carry-over from other donors' samples.

This clone was counted ten times or more. The V call is TRBV3-1, the J call TRBJ2-1; 8 positions match TRBD2. The CDR3 consists of 19 residues. J gave up 1 base and V 0 bases, and 11 bases lay outside the gene matches. CDR1 is LGHDT, CDR2 YNNKEL, per germline (reference sequence). The DNA for the CDR3 is TGTGCCAGCAGCCAAGATCTTGGATTCGGGGGGGTGTCCTACAATGAGCAGTTCTTC. Protein product: CASSQDLGFGGVSYNEQFF.

Points on this clone: One junction end does not reproduce the germline sequence, and a read error may be involved. The chain uses TRBV19 and TRBJ2-3, with a weak D call TRBD2 (6 bases). The germline V gene encodes CDR1 LNHDA and CDR2 SQIVND (reference sequence). This CDR3 comprises 18 residues. Written as DNA, the CDR3 is TGTGCCAGTAGTTCCGGACTAACGGGAGAGCGTTTCACAGATACGAAGTATTTT. As protein: CASSSGLTGERFTDTKYF.

This clone was observed many times. A much larger clone is a single base away; this may be a read error. The genes are TRBV11-2 and TRBJ1-2; possible D gene TRBD1, 5 bases. From germline, CDR1 is SGHAT and CDR2 FQNNGV. CDR3 length: 14 amino acids. The CDR3 loop reads CASSLSGLLSGYAF. The CDR3, as DNA: TGTGCCAGCAGCTTATCGGGACTTTTAAGTGGCTACGCCTTC.

The V gene is TRBV30, the J gene TRBJ2-3, with D perhaps matching TRBD2 (5 bases). V was shortened by 7 bases and J by 0 bases, with 14 bases between the two germline ends. CDR3 length: 14 residues. From germline, CDR1 is GTSNPN and CDR2 SVGIG (reference sequence). The CDR3 protein is CASMRVTSTDTQYF. The DNA of the CDR3 is TGTGCCTCCATGCGGGTGACTAGCACAGATACGCAGTATTTT.

The sample holds many counts of this clone. The V gene is TRBV5-5, the J gene TRBJ2-3, with D unclear. Germline CDR1 is SGHKS and CDR2 is YYEKEE (reference sequence). The CDR3 runs to 14 residues. V lost 0 bases and J 2 bases, leaving 7 bases between the germline ends. The CDR3 DNA is TGTGCCAGCAGCTTGGGGTCCTTCACAGATACGCAGTATTTT. Protein: CASSLGSFTDTQYF.

By proportion, this clone is medium-sized. This CDR3 reads CSARDPSALTQYF. The CDR3 nucleotides are TGCAGTGCTAGAGATCCCTCGGCCCTTACTCAGTACTTC. The chain recombines TRBV20-1 with TRBJ2-7; D gene unclear. V was clipped by 0 bases and J by 10 bases, with 16 bases between them. CDR3 length equals 13 residues. Germline V gene data show CDR1 as DFQATT and CDR2 as SNEGSKA (reference sequence).

This clone came up a few times. The gene calls are TRBV20-1 and TRBJ1-6; possibly TRBD1 for D (5 bases). With 3 bases removed from V and 3 bases from J, the gap between germline ends came to 21 bases. Germline CDR1 reads DFQATT; CDR2 reads SNEGSKA (reference sequence). There are 18 residues in the CDR3. This CDR3 is CSARTFDSPGDYNSPLHF. As DNA, the CDR3 is TGCAGTGCTAGGACCTTCGACAGTCCGGGGGACTATAATTCACCCCTCCACTTT.

This clone counts as medium-sized. In DNA, the CDR3 is TGTGCCAGTAGTATAAAGGATTCACCCCTCCACTTT. This sequence encodes CASSIKDSPLHF. The chain uses TRBV19 and TRBJ1-6; D gene uncertain. V shed 2 bases and J shed 8 bases, with 4 bases lying between them. Per the germline V gene, CDR1 is LNHDA and CDR2 is SQIVND (reference sequence). CDR3 length equals 12 residues.

The table lists this clone with many counts. The V gene is TRBV30, the J gene TRBJ2-1; 7 bases map to TRBD2. The J segment lost 4 bases and the V segment lost 0 bases, leaving 15 bases of the junction unmatched. The CDR3 contains 18 residues. Germline V gene lookup returns CDR1 GTSNPN and CDR2 SVGIG (reference sequence). The CDR3 bases are TGTGCCTGGAGTGTACGTCAGCTAGCGGCGGCTTGGTACAATGAGCAGTTCTTC. This codes for CAWSVRQLAAAWYNEQFF.

The chain has TRBV9 and TRBJ2-7; D uncertain. The CDR3 totals 14 residues. CDR1 and CDR2 (germline): SGDLS, YYNGEE. V dropped 0 bases and J dropped 1 base, with 8 bases sitting between them. CDR3 bases: TGTGCCAGCAGCGTAGGGGTCCCATCCTACGAGCAGTACTTC. It specifies CASSVGVPSYEQYF.

The chain recombines TRBV20-1 with TRBJ1-1; D is uncertain. The germline gives CDR1 DFQATT, CDR2 SNEGSKA (reference sequence). This CDR3 is built from 14 residues. Trimming took off 2 bases at V and 6 bases at J, with 16 bases between the two ends. The CDR3 nucleotides read TGCAGTGCTAGAAGACCGGGCCCGCTTCCTGAAGCTTTCTTT. Its protein product is CSARRPGPLPEAFF.

This clone has ten or more counts. The gene calls are TRBV7-2 and TRBJ1-1; D unresolved. V lost 5 bases and J lost 2, with 12 bases in between. CDR3 length equals 14 residues. In germline, CDR1 is SGHTA, CDR2 FQGNSA. The CDR3 coding sequence is TGTGCCAGCAGCCTTTTGGGCTTCAACACTGAAGCTTTCTTT. Its protein product is CASSLLGFNTEAFF.

V gene TRBV9 combines with J gene TRBJ1-1; TRBD1 agrees at 9 bases. This CDR3 region has 18 residues. CDR1 SGDLS and CDR2 YYNGEE come from the germline V gene. The ends lost 4 bases at V and 0 bases at J; junction bases unmatched: 13. CDR3 protein: CASSTNAQGAGVNTEAFF. In nucleotides, the CDR3 is TGTGCCAGCAGCACCAATGCACAGGGGGCGGGAGTGAACACTGAAGCTTTCTTT.

This clone was seen repeatedly, ten times or more. The rearrangement uses TRBV3-1 and TRBJ2-3; 7 nucleotides match TRBD2. Looked up from germline, CDR1 is LGHDT and CDR2 is YNNKEL (reference sequence). V lost 0 bases and J lost 5; bases outside the gene matches: 8. This CDR3 comprises 16 residues. The CDR3 protein is CASSQDIAGPLDTQYF. The CDR3 DNA reads TGTGCCAGCAGCCAAGATATAGCGGGCCCCCTAGATACGCAGTATTTT.

Only a few counts were recorded for this clone. A clone one base away is much larger, so this may be a read error. The same CDR3 is also encoded by other DNA sequences in this sample. The rearrangement joins TRBV5-6 to TRBJ1-3, with D unresolved. V dropped 0 bases and J dropped 4 bases, with 14 bases sitting between them. This CDR3 is 16 amino acids long. Germline CDR1 SGHDT, CDR2 YYEEEE. This chain's CDR3 is CASSLGAGSRGNTIYF. For the CDR3, the DNA is TGTGCCAGCAGCTTGGGGGCGGGTAGCCGCGGAAACACCATATATTTT.

This clone was seen more than once but under ten times. The chain has TRBV11-2 and TRBJ1-4; D gene uncertain. V lost 7 bases and J lost 0, with 9 bases in between. This CDR3 is 14 amino acids long. Germline V lookup: CDR1 SGHAT, CDR2 FQNNGV. CDR3 amino acids: CASTDTATNEKLFF. The CDR3 nucleotides are TGTGCCAGCACCGATACAGCAACTAATGAAAAACTGTTTTTT. The whole variable domain, filled in from reference TRBV11-2 and TRBJ1-4, reads EAGVAQSPRYKIIEKRQSVAFWCNPISGHATLYWYQQILGQGPKLLIQFQNNGVVDDSQLPKDRFSAERLKGVDSTLKIQPAKLEDSAVYLCASTDTATNEKLFFGSGTQLSVL.

As regards this clone: A junction end diverges from the germline sequence, so it may reflect a read error. The chain recombines TRBV20-1 with TRBJ2-5, with D unresolved. In germline, CDR1 is DFQATT, CDR2 SNEGSKA (reference sequence). The CDR3 runs 10 residues. CDR3 amino acids: CSAPQETKYF. Here the CDR3 DNA reads TGCAGTGCTCCACAAGAGACCAAGTACTTC.

By share, this clone counts as medium-sized. This chain joins TRBV10-3 and TRBJ1-2; D is undetermined. This CDR3 has 12 residues. With 8 bases removed from V and 8 bases from J, the gap between germline ends came to 15 bases. From germline, CDR1 is ENHRY and CDR2 SYGVKD. This chain's CDR3 is CAIEANSRGYTF. CDR3 bases: TGTGCCATCGAGGCCAACAGCAGAGGCTACACCTTC.

This clone was seen repeatedly, ten times or more. This chain joins TRBV10-3 and TRBJ1-2, with D maybe TRBD1 (6 bases). Germline CDR1 and CDR2: ENHRY and SYGVKD. CDR3 length: 14 residues. The V gene lost 2 bases and the J gene lost 7 bases, with 14 bases spanning the gap. The CDR3 region is CAISEASGARGYTF. The CDR3 DNA reads TGTGCCATCAGTGAGGCTTCAGGGGCGCGTGGCTACACCTTC.

The rearrangement uses TRBV30 and TRBJ2-5; D is ambiguous. The CDR3 has 11 amino acids. The germline CDR1 and CDR2 sequences are GTSNPN and SVGIG (reference sequence). Deletions cut 6 bases from V and 5 bases from J, with 10 bases between. The CDR3 loop is CACLGRETQYF. CDR3 nucleotides: TGTGCCTGCTTAGGTCGGGAGACCCAGTACTTC. The full variable domain, with the rest looked up from reference TRBV30 and TRBJ2-5, is SQTIHQWPATLVQPVGSPLSLECTVEGTSNPNLYWYRQAAGRGLQLLFYSVGIGQISSEVPQNLSASRPQDRQFILSSKKLLLSDSGFYLCACLGRETQYFGPGTRLLVL.

This clone was counted ten times or more. The V and J genes are TRBV14 and TRBJ1-2; 9 bases match TRBD1. Germline CDR1 reads SGHDN; CDR2 reads FVKESK. The CDR3 loop spans 16 amino acids. V was pared by 4 bases and J by 0 bases, with 6 bases of the junction left unmatched. CDR3 protein: CASSRGTGFTNYGYTF. The CDR3 DNA reads as TGTGCCAGCAGCCGCGGGACAGGGTTTACTAACTATGGCTACACCTTC.

The chain employs TRBV30 and TRBJ2-1, with D maybe TRBD2 (6 bases). This CDR3 region has 15 residues. CDR1 is GTSNPN and CDR2 is SVGIG in the germline V gene (reference sequence). V lost 4 bases and J 2 bases, leaving 15 bases between the germline ends. CDR3 sequence reads: CAWNRLGGPYNEQFF. As DNA, the CDR3 is TGTGCCTGGAATAGACTAGGCGGCCCCTACAATGAGCAGTTCTTC.

Worth noting for this clone: Sequence at one end of the junction differs from germline and may be a read error. The V call is TRBV19, the J call TRBJ2-7; 7 nucleotides align to TRBD2. In germline, CDR1 is LNHDA, CDR2 SQIVND (reference sequence). The CDR3 is 15 amino acids. CDR3 protein: CASSMVAIGRYDQYF. DNA of the CDR3: TGTGCCAGTAGTATGGTGGCTATCGGGAGGTACGATCAGTACTTC.

The J gene is TRBJ1-3, the V gene TRBV9; D is uncertain. Germline V gene lookup returns CDR1 SGDLS and CDR2 YYNGEE. This CDR3 spans 13 amino acids. With 7 bases removed from V and 2 bases from J, the gap between germline ends came to 10 bases. Written as DNA, the CDR3 is TGTGCCAGCGGGCCGGGGACTGGAAACACCATATATTTT. Translation gives CASGPGTGNTIYF.

This clone was picked up a small number of times. J is TRBJ1-3 and V is TRBV19; D gene unclear. The V and J ends lost 2 bases and 2 bases respectively, with 10 bases between them. The V gene's germline CDR1 is LNHDA and CDR2 SQIVND (reference sequence). The CDR3 loop spans 15 amino acids. The CDR3 is CASSILAGTGNTIYF. CDR3 nucleotides: TGTGCCAGTAGTATACTGGCTGGAACTGGAAACACCATATATTTT.

Judged by abundance, this clone is medium-sized (0.01 to 0.1%). The rearrangement uses TRBV28 and TRBJ1-3; D possibly corresponds to TRBD1 (5 bases). The germline V and J ends were trimmed by 6 bases and 4 bases, with 13 bases remaining between them. The germline CDR1 and CDR2 sequences are MDHEN and SYDVKM. The CDR3 sequence is 14 residues long. CDR3 in DNA: TGTGCCAGCAGACCCCCTTGGGGGGGAAACACCATATATTTT. Translating gives CASRPPWGGNTIYF. Supplemented by reference TRBV28 and TRBJ1-3, the full variable domain reads DVKVTQSSRYLVKRTGEKVFLECVQDMDHENMFWYRQDPGLGLRLIYFSYDVKMKEKGDIPEGYSVSREKKERFSLILESASTNQTSMYLCASRPPWGGNTIYFGEGSWLTVV.

This clone was observed a few times. The rearrangement uses TRBV11-2 and TRBJ2-3; D uncertain. The V end was cut by 4 bases, the J end by 2 bases, with 13 bases between. From germline, CDR1 is SGHAT and CDR2 FQNNGV. This CDR3 is built from 15 residues. For the CDR3, the DNA is TGTGCCAGCAGCTCGGTCTATCTAATCACAGATACGCAGTATTTT. Protein sequence: CASSSVYLITDTQYF.